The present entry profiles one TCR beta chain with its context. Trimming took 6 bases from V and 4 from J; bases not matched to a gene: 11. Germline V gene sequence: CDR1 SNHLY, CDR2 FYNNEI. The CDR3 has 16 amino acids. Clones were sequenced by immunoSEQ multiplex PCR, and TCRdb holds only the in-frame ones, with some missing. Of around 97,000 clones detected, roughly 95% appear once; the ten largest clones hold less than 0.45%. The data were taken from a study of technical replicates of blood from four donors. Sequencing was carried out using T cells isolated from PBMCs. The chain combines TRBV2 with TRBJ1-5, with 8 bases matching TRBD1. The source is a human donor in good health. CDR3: CASRATDRVGNQPQHF. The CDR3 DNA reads TGTGCCAGCAGAGCCACGGACAGGGTCGGGAATCAGCCCCAGCATTTT.